This entry lists 23 T cell receptor beta chains sequenced from one sample in a study of T-cell memory formation after mild COVID-19. TCRdb analysed the 5' RACE reads with MiXCR anew, one entry per CDR3 protein. The sample carries approximately 300,000 distinct CDR3 sequences, roughly a fifth recorded once. Sequenced material: PBMCs or a T cell subset sorted from them (not recorded which). The receptors were gathered from a man between 18 and 35 years old who had mild COVID-19 (a few samples of this study predate the infection). Cell type and time point are not known.

V gene TRBV19 combines with J gene TRBJ1-6, with 9 bases matching TRBD1. V was pared by 6 bases and J by 8 bases, with 11 bases of the junction left unmatched. Germline loops: CDR1 LNHDA, CDR2 SQIVND (reference sequence). This CDR3 is built from 16 residues. CDR3 in amino acids: CASRFSGTGRDSPLHF. For the CDR3, the DNA is TGTGCCAGTAGGTTCTCCGGGACAGGGAGGGATTCACCCCTCCACTTT.

The sample holds a few counts of this clonotype. This chain connects TRBV7-9 to TRBJ2-6; TRBD1 or TRBD2 may be the D gene (5 bases each). Between the trimmed V and J ends, which lost 1 base and 2 bases, there was a span of 9 bases. The CDR3 is 16 amino acids. Germline CDR1 and CDR2: SEHNR and FQNEAQ (reference sequence). For the CDR3, the DNA is TGTGCCAGCAGCTTAGGTCGGGGCCCTGGGGCCAACGTCCTGACTTTC. Translation: CASSLGRGPGANVLTF.

J is TRBJ1-3 and V is TRBV21-1; TRBD1 reflects the table's D call only, with no check against the DNA. TRBV21-1 is shown as a pseudogene. This CDR3 has 14 amino acids. CDR3 nucleotides: TGTGCCAGCAGCAAGGGACATTACGGAAACACCATATATTTT. Protein sequence: CASSKGHYGNTIYF.

This clonotype was counted ten times or more. The V and J genes are TRBV2 and TRBJ2-5; TRBD2 matches at 8 bases. This CDR3 spans 13 amino acids. Losses at the gene ends were 7 bases for V and 5 bases for J; bases not matched to a gene: 6. Germline-derived CDR1 and CDR2 are SNHLY and FYNNEI. The DNA for the CDR3 is TGTGCCAGCACTCCACTAGCGGTGGAGACCCAGTACTTC. Residues: CASTPLAVETQYF.

J is TRBJ2-3 and V is TRBV5-1, with D possibly TRBD2 on 5 matching bases. Germline CDR1 SGHRS, CDR2 YFSETQ. Trimming left V 7 bases short and J 3 bases short, with 15 bases between. The CDR3 runs to 14 residues. CDR3 sequence reads: CASSSWGVTDTQYF. In nucleotides, the CDR3 is TGCGCCAGCTCCTCGTGGGGAGTGACAGATACGCAGTATTTT.

The chain is built from TRBV12-3 or TRBV12-4 and TRBJ1-6; D may be TRBD1 (6 bases). V was clipped by 5 bases and J by 7 bases, with 15 bases between them. This CDR3 is built from 15 residues. The CDR3 is CASSPRGLGNSPLHF. The CDR3 DNA reads as TGTGCCAGCAGTCCGCGGGGGCTGGGAAATTCACCCCTCCACTTT.

CDR3 residues: CASSLAGVGNTGELFF. In DNA, the CDR3 is TGCGCCAGCAGCTTGGCCGGGGTCGGAAACACCGGGGAGCTGTTTTTT. V usage is TRBV5-1 and J usage is TRBJ2-2; D is perhaps TRBD2 (5 bases). This CDR3 region has 16 residues. Germline CDR1 and CDR2: SGHRS and YFSETQ. V was clipped by 0 bases and J by 2 bases, with 11 bases between them.

This clonotype was detected only a few times. The V call is TRBV24-1, the J call TRBJ2-5; D remains unclear. This CDR3 comprises 13 residues. The V and J ends lost 3 bases and 3 bases respectively, with 7 bases between them. The V gene's germline CDR1 is KGHDR and CDR2 SFDVKD. The CDR3 sequence is CATSDGIEETQYF. The CDR3 DNA reads as TGTGCCACCAGTGATGGCATAGAAGAGACCCAGTACTTC.

The chain links TRBV4-1 to TRBJ1-1; no firm D call. Germline-derived CDR1 and CDR2 are MGHRA and YSYEKL. This CDR3 contains 14 residues. Trimming left V 4 bases short and J 0 bases short, with 9 bases between. CDR3 coding DNA: TGCGCCAGCAGCCCCGGTACCATGAACACTGAAGCTTTCTTT. It specifies CASSPGTMNTEAFF.

In this sample, this clonotype turned up a few times. The V call is TRBV25-1, the J call TRBJ2-5; the D is unclear. Germline CDR1 and CDR2: MGHDK and SYGVNS. The CDR3 consists of 11 residues. Trimming stripped 4 bases from V and 6 bases from J, with 6 bases between. The CDR3 nucleotides read TGTGCCAGCAGTGCTAAGCAGACCCAGTACTTC. The encoded protein is CASSAKQTQYF.

In this sample, this clonotype turned up a few times. For the CDR3, the DNA is TGTGCCAGCAGTGGGGACCCTCAAGGGGTTGACACCGGGGAGCTGTTTTTT. Encoded protein: CASSGDPQGVDTGELFF. The chain recombines TRBV12-3 or TRBV12-4 with TRBJ2-2; D is possibly TRBD1 or TRBD2 (5 bases each). The CDR3 has 17 amino acids. The V gene lost 5 bases and the J gene lost 3 bases, with 19 bases spanning the gap.

This clonotype has more than one count but fewer than ten. J is TRBJ2-7 and V is TRBV7-9; no clear D gene. Per germline, CDR1 SEHNR and CDR2 FQNEAQ (reference sequence). The CDR3 extends over 12 amino acids. Deletions cut 1 base from V and 6 bases from J, with 7 bases between. The CDR3 region has the DNA TGTGCCAGCAGCTTAGGGCCACGCGAGCAGTACTTC. This codes for CASSLGPREQYF.

The V and J genes are TRBV20-1 and TRBJ1-5; TRBD1 might be the D (6 bases). The V gene's germline CDR1 is DFQATT and CDR2 SNEGSKA (reference sequence). The CDR3 sequence is 12 residues long. V was shortened by 0 bases and J by 11 bases, with 11 bases between the two germline ends. This chain's CDR3 is CSARDRGSAQHF. CDR3 coding DNA: TGCAGTGCTAGAGACAGGGGATCAGCCCAGCATTTT.

This clonotype was recorded a few times. The V gene is TRBV18, the J gene TRBJ2-5; D gene uncertain. This CDR3 comprises 15 residues. The V gene lost 2 bases and the J gene lost 2 bases, with 12 bases spanning the gap. The germline V gene encodes CDR1 KGHSH and CDR2 LQKENI. CDR3 region: CASSPGVGIQETQYF. The CDR3 coding sequence is TGTGCCAGCTCACCAGGGGTTGGAATTCAAGAGACCCAGTACTTC.

This chain links TRBV7-2 with TRBJ1-1; 7 bases fit TRBD1. This CDR3 region has 12 residues. Germline CDR1 and CDR2: SGHTA and FQGNSA. V shed 2 bases, J shed 7 bases, and the junction held 1 base outside the gene matches. The CDR3 reads CASSLQGDEAFF. The CDR3, as DNA: TGTGCCAGCAGCTTACAGGGGGATGAAGCTTTCTTT.

The chain is built from TRBV7-3 and TRBJ2-5; no clear D. V was trimmed by 2 bases and J by 5 bases, leaving 9 bases between them. The CDR3 loop spans 13 amino acids. In germline, CDR1 is SGHTA, CDR2 FQGTGA. This CDR3 reads CASSLALGETQYF. CDR3 coding DNA: TGTGCCAGCAGCTTAGCTCTAGGGGAGACCCAGTACTTC. Drawing the rest from reference TRBV7-3 and TRBJ2-5, the complete variable domain is GAGVSQTPSNKVTEKGKYVELRCDPISGHTALYWYRQSLGQGPEFLIYFQGTGAADDSGLPNDRFFAVRPEGSVSTLKIQRTERGDSAVYLCASSLALGETQYFGPGTRLLVL.

This rearrangement joins TRBV20-1 to TRBJ2-5; tentative D call: TRBD1 (5 bases). Germline V gene data show CDR1 as DFQATT and CDR2 as SNEGSKA (reference sequence). Trimming took 5 bases from V and 4 from J, leaving 11 bases between them. The CDR3 spans 12 residues. The CDR3 nucleotides are TGCAGTGCTCCTCAGGGTGCAGAGACCCAGTACTTC. Encoded protein: CSAPQGAETQYF.

This clonotype was recorded at least ten times. The chain couples TRBV5-1 to TRBJ2-1; maybe TRBD1 (5 bases). Germline CDR1 is SGHRS and CDR2 is YFSETQ. The CDR3 runs 14 residues. V was clipped by 5 bases and J by 7 bases, with 16 bases between them. CDR3 in amino acids: CASREIGASNEQFF. CDR3 DNA sequence: TGCGCCAGCAGGGAAATAGGGGCTTCGAATGAGCAGTTCTTC.

This clonotype was picked up a small number of times. This sequence joins TRBV7-2 and TRBJ2-3; 8 bases fit TRBD2. This CDR3 has 18 amino acids. Trimming removed 4 bases from V and 5 bases from J; junction bases left unmatched: 17. Germline CDR1 SGHTA, CDR2 FQGNSA. DNA for the CDR3: TGTGCCAGCAGCTCCGGCGGGATTTTAGCGGGGAAGGGAGATACGCAGTATTTT. Protein sequence: CASSSGGILAGKGDTQYF.

This sequence joins TRBV7-8 and TRBJ2-2, with D hard to call. Germline CDR1 SGHVS, CDR2 FQNEAQ. The CDR3 totals 16 residues. Trimming pared 3 bases from V and 1 base from J, leaving 12 bases between. CDR3 amino acids: CASSFNGRWNTGELFF. CDR3 nucleotides: TGTGCCAGCAGCTTTAATGGACGGTGGAACACCGGGGAGCTGTTTTTT.

This chain joins TRBV6-1 and TRBJ2-4; 13 bases line up with TRBD2. The CDR3 runs to 17 residues. The trim removed 4 bases at V and 3 bases at J, leaving 6 bases unmatched. Germline values: CDR1 MNHNS, CDR2 SASEGT. The CDR3: CASSVGLAGVVKNIQYF. CDR3 coding DNA: TGTGCCAGCAGTGTCGGACTAGCGGGGGTAGTCAAAAACATTCAGTACTTC.

V and J are TRBV20-1 and TRBJ2-1; D is perhaps TRBD2 (7 bases). V was shortened by 3 bases and J by 5 bases, with 11 bases between the two germline ends. The CDR3 totals 13 residues. Germline CDR1 DFQATT, CDR2 SNEGSKA (reference sequence). CDR3 DNA sequence: TGCAGTGCTAGCGGGGGGCCGGACAATGAGCAGTTCTTC. This codes for CSASGGPDNEQFF.

This clonotype was counted only a few times. The junction differs from germline at one of its ends, possibly a read error. The V and J genes are TRBV6-1 and TRBJ2-3, with D possibly matching TRBD2 (6 bases). CDR3 length equals 11 residues. Germline-derived CDR1 and CDR2 are MNHNS and SASEGT. CDR3 in DNA: TGTGCCAGCAGTGTTGTAGGGACTGTGTTTTTT. Residues: CASSVVGTVFF.